The TCR beta chain under discussion was sequenced for a study of Graves' ophthalmopathy and Graves' hyperthyroidism. Amplification from RNA transcripts yielded the TCR beta CDR3 regions. The library came from an HTBI-primed first-round RT-PCR and a second-round multiplex PCR. TCRdb independently ran MiXCR on the multiplex PCR reads; one entry per CDR3 protein. Of over 500,000 distinct CDR3 sequences listed, 22% are singletons. This CDR3 is 13 amino acids long. Trimming pared 2 bases from V and 8 bases from J, leaving 12 bases between. Germline V CDR1 and CDR2: MGHRA, YSYEKL. V is TRBV4-1 and J is TRBJ1-1; D not certain. This receptor was obtained from a woman under 30 with stable Graves' hyperthyroidism. Some clones in this sample may be carry-over from other donors' samples. The sequenced sample consisted of peripheral blood. The CDR3 nucleotides are TGCGCCAGCAGCCAATTTGAAACCGCGGAAGCTTTCTTT. Translating gives CASSQFETAEAFF.